These 5 T cell receptor beta chains originate from one sample sequenced in a study of blood T cell repertoires in COVID-19. The assay was immunoSEQ multiplex PCR, and TCRdb's table has in-frame clones only and misses some. The table records about 140,000 clones, over 75% of them present only once. Material: PBMCs or T cells enriched from blood (not recorded which). The receptor set was obtained from a woman in her forties or fifties who had recovered from COVID-19.

The chain employs TRBV9 and TRBJ1-1, with a weak D call TRBD1 (6 bases). CDR3 length: 17 residues. Trimming shortened V by 0 bases and J by 0 bases, and 15 bases separated the two germline ends. Germline V gives CDR1 SGDLS, CDR2 YYNGEE. DNA for the CDR3: TGTGCCAGCAGCGTAGTGACAGGTGGATTTATGAACACTGAAGCTTTCTTT. Translated: CASSVVTGGFMNTEAFF. Together with reference TRBV9 and TRBJ1-1, the CDR3 gives the full variable domain: DSGVTQTPKHLITATGQRVTLRCSPRSGDLSVYWYQQSLDQGLQFLIQYYNGEERAKGNILERFSAQQFPDLHSELNLSSLELGDSALYFCASSVVTGGFMNTEAFFGQGTRLTVV.

V gene TRBV7-8 combines with J gene TRBJ2-1; D may be TRBD2 (5 bases). Deletions cut 1 base from V and 6 bases from J, with 7 bases between. CDR1 and CDR2 from the germline V gene are SGHVS and FQNEAQ. CDR3 size: 13 residues. CDR3 amino acids: CASSLVRANEQFF. CDR3 DNA: TGTGCCAGCAGCTTAGTGCGGGCCAATGAGCAGTTCTTC.

J is TRBJ2-7 and V is TRBV1; the D call in the table, TRBD2, was not verified against the DNA. TRBV1 is flagged as a pseudogene. The length of the CDR3 is 17 residues. The CDR3 spells CTSSQILPGSLYNEQYF. The CDR3 DNA reads TGCACCAGCAGCCAAATTCTCCCCGGGTCCTTATATAACGAGCAGTACTTC.

V is TRBV14 and J is TRBJ1-3, with 7 nucleotides matching TRBD1. The CDR3 totals 15 residues. V lost 3 bases to trimming and J lost 5 bases; unmatched junction nucleotides: 7. In germline, CDR1 is SGHDN, CDR2 FVKESK. The CDR3 loop reads CASSQDRFSRNTIYF. Written as DNA, the CDR3 is TGTGCCAGCAGCCAGGACAGGTTTTCCCGAAACACCATATATTTT.

This chain joins TRBV27 and TRBJ2-1; D perhaps matches TRBD2 (6 bases). CDR1 is MNHEY, CDR2 SMNVEV, per germline (reference sequence). This CDR3 contains 14 residues. Between the trimmed V and J ends, which lost 6 bases and 3 bases, there was a span of 12 bases. The CDR3 DNA sequence: TGTGCCAGCAGACCACCCGGGAGCTACAATGAGCAGTTCTTC. It yields the protein CASRPPGSYNEQFF.